Listed below are T cell receptor beta chains from one sample, sequenced in a study of T cells expressing NK-cell markers. No DNA is given; TCRdb re-called the 5' RACE reads and lists each CDR3 protein once. This sample's table has 350,000 to 450,000 distinct CDR3 sequences. Sequenced: blood T cells: a sorted CD56 or NKG2C T cell subset, CD4+ or CD8+ T cells, or bulk PBMC T cells (not recorded which). These receptors all stem from a man aged 18-69 years in good health. Each CDR3 is given with its conserved first and last residue.

CDR3: CASSPRTEGEGYTF; J: TRBJ1-2; V: TRBV5-1
CDR3: CASSTTLGQGVSPLHF; J: TRBJ1-6; V: TRBV6-2/TRBV6-3
CDR3: CASSFAPNTGELFF; J: TRBJ2-2; V: TRBV9
CDR3: CASSSSPMNTEAFF; J: TRBJ1-1; V: TRBV5-5
CDR3: CASSHLGGRYNEQFF; J: TRBJ2-1; V: TRBV27
CDR3: CASSPQAGQRARETQYF; J: TRBJ2-5; V: TRBV18
CDR3: CASSLGGRGADTQYF; J: TRBJ2-3; V: TRBV7-2
CDR3: CASSQGPPDYGYTF; J: TRBJ1-2; V: TRBV7-9
CDR3: CASSFVGPQHF; J: TRBJ1-5; V: TRBV28
CDR3: CASSSNLLAKNIQYF; J: TRBJ2-4; V: TRBV7-2
CDR3: CSARLPGHLRSTDTQYF; J: TRBJ2-3; V: TRBV20-1
CDR3: CASSLADKASTDTQYF; J: TRBJ2-3; V: TRBV27
CDR3: CSAAPGQGSSYEQYF; J: TRBJ2-7; V: TRBV20-1